A selection of T cell receptor beta chains follows, all from one sample in a study of T-cell reconstitution after alpha-beta-depleted transplantation in children. TCRdb called the PCR reads again in MiXCR, with one record for every CDR3 protein. The table lists 150,000 to 250,000 distinct CDR3 sequences, 13% to 15% of them singletons. Sequencing was performed on PBMCs from the stem cell graft donor, taken from the stem cell graft. These receptors all stem from a human donor who donated a stem cell graft to a child with acute lymphoblastic leukemia. Both conserved end residues are part of each CDR3. Fields, in order: J gene, clone size, D gene, V gene, CDR3 DNA, CDR3 protein. The D gene is left open where the match is weak. Expanded clones are given a class, and other clones once, few, many or no size at all.

j_gene: TRBJ2-7
abundance: many
d_gene: TRBD2
v_gene: TRBV7-6
CDR3nt: TGTGCCACTGCTAGCGGGACTAGAGAGCAGTACTTC
CDR3aa: CATASGTREQYF

j_gene: TRBJ1-1
abundance: many
d_gene: .
v_gene: TRBV5-1
CDR3nt: TGCGCCAGCAGCTTGGACGACCCTAACACTGAAGCTTTCTTT
CDR3aa: CASSLDDPNTEAFF

j_gene: TRBJ2-1
abundance: many
d_gene: .
v_gene: TRBV10-3
CDR3nt: TGTGCCATCAGTGCATACAGGGAGGATGAGCAGTTCTTC
CDR3aa: CAISAYREDEQFF

j_gene: TRBJ2-2
abundance: .
d_gene: TRBD2
v_gene: TRBV6-2/TRBV6-3
CDR3nt: TGTGCCAGCAGTTGCTCGAGGACTAGCGGCTACGGGGAGCTGTTTTTT
CDR3aa: CASSCSRTSGYGELFF

j_gene: TRBJ2-4
abundance: .
d_gene: .
v_gene: TRBV12-3/TRBV12-4
CDR3nt: TGTGCCAGCAGTTTAGGTCGGGGGCAGCCAAGAAATTTC
CDR3aa: CASSLGRGQPRNF

j_gene: TRBJ2-2
abundance: many
d_gene: TRBD2
v_gene: TRBV28
CDR3nt: TGTGCCAGCAGACCGAGCGGGAGGGGGACCGGGGAGCTGTTTTTT
CDR3aa: CASRPSGRGTGELFF

j_gene: TRBJ1-2
abundance: few
d_gene: .
v_gene: TRBV12-3/TRBV12-4
CDR3nt: TGTGCCAGCAGTTTATCGAACAGGCAGAACTATGGCTACACCTTC
CDR3aa: CASSLSNRQNYGYTF

j_gene: TRBJ2-2
abundance: .
d_gene: .
v_gene: TRBV4-2
CDR3nt: TGTGCCAGCAGCCAAGCACGGGGTACCGGGGAGCTGTTTTTT
CDR3aa: CASSQARGTGELFF

j_gene: TRBJ2-3
abundance: many
d_gene: TRBD2
v_gene: TRBV29-1
CDR3nt: TGCAGCCAGCGGGAGGGCTTGGATACGCAGTATTTT
CDR3aa: CSQREGLDTQYF

j_gene: TRBJ2-2
abundance: many
d_gene: .
v_gene: TRBV11-2
CDR3nt: TGTGCCAGCAGGGACTACCATACCGGGGAGCTGTTTTTT
CDR3aa: CASRDYHTGELFF

j_gene: TRBJ2-2
abundance: many
d_gene: .
v_gene: TRBV18
CDR3nt: TGTGCCAGCTCACCACAGAAGGGAACCGGGGAGCTGTTTTTT
CDR3aa: CASSPQKGTGELFF

j_gene: TRBJ2-1
abundance: many
d_gene: TRBD1
v_gene: TRBV7-9
CDR3nt: TGTGCCAGCAGGCATGGATCGGAGACAGGGCCTAATGAGCAGTTCTTC
CDR3aa: CASRHGSETGPNEQFF

j_gene: TRBJ2-6
abundance: many
d_gene: TRBD1
v_gene: TRBV12-3/TRBV12-4
CDR3nt: TGTGCCAGCAGTCCGGGACAGGCGGTGGGGGCCAACGTCCTGACTTTC
CDR3aa: CASSPGQAVGANVLTF

j_gene: TRBJ2-3
abundance: few
d_gene: TRBD1
v_gene: TRBV20-1
CDR3nt: TGCAGTGCTGGAGGGACAGGGAGGGAAGTCGATACGCAGTATTTT
CDR3aa: CSAGGTGREVDTQYF

j_gene: TRBJ2-3
abundance: many
d_gene: TRBD1
v_gene: TRBV5-5
CDR3nt: TGTGCCAGCAGCAAGACAGGGGCCAGCACAGATACGCAGTATTTT
CDR3aa: CASSKTGASTDTQYF

j_gene: TRBJ2-3
abundance: many
d_gene: TRBD2
v_gene: TRBV5-1
CDR3nt: TGCGCCAGCAGCTTCTTAAGATTAGCGGGAGTGGGAGATACGCAGTATTTT
CDR3aa: CASSFLRLAGVGDTQYF

j_gene: TRBJ2-2
abundance: many
d_gene: TRBD2
v_gene: TRBV6-2/TRBV6-3
CDR3nt: TGTGCCAGCAGTTACTTACTAGCGGGAAGGTATGGCACCGGGGAGCTGTTTTTT
CDR3aa: CASSYLLAGRYGTGELFF

j_gene: TRBJ2-7
abundance: .
d_gene: TRBD1
v_gene: TRBV11-2
CDR3nt: TGTGCCAGCAGCTTAGCGCCGGGACAGGGATTCTACGAGCAGTACTTC
CDR3aa: CASSLAPGQGFYEQYF

j_gene: TRBJ2-1
abundance: many
d_gene: .
v_gene: TRBV5-1
CDR3nt: TGCGCCAGCAGCCTGTCAATCGGAGGGCCGTTTGGTAATGAGCAGTTCTTC
CDR3aa: CASSLSIGGPFGNEQFF

j_gene: TRBJ1-2
abundance: many
d_gene: .
v_gene: TRBV20-1
CDR3nt: TGCAGTGCCCAGAGACGGGGGAGAGAAGATTTAGATGGCTACACCTTC
CDR3aa: CSAQRRGREDLDGYTF

j_gene: TRBJ1-1
abundance: many
d_gene: .
v_gene: TRBV20-1
CDR3nt: TGCAGTGCTAGAGTGAACACTGAAGCTTTCTTT
CDR3aa: CSARVNTEAFF

j_gene: TRBJ2-7
abundance: many
d_gene: .
v_gene: TRBV27
CDR3nt: TGTGCCAGCAGTTTTCGAGGGGATCTCTACGAGCAGTACTTC
CDR3aa: CASSFRGDLYEQYF

j_gene: TRBJ2-3
abundance: .
d_gene: .
v_gene: TRBV4-1
CDR3nt: TGCGCCAGCAGCCTGAGCGGTCTACCGAGGGGAGATACGCAGTATTTT
CDR3aa: CASSLSGLPRGDTQYF

j_gene: TRBJ1-1
abundance: many
d_gene: .
v_gene: TRBV2
CDR3nt: TGTGCCAGCAGTGAAGCCCCGGGGAGGGGGAACACTGAAGCTTTCTTT
CDR3aa: CASSEAPGRGNTEAFF

j_gene: TRBJ2-2
abundance: .
d_gene: .
v_gene: TRBV6-5
CDR3nt: TGTGCCAGCAGTTACCCCACGGGACGGCCGAACACCGGGGAGCTGTTTTTT
CDR3aa: CASSYPTGRPNTGELFF

j_gene: TRBJ2-1
abundance: many
d_gene: .
v_gene: TRBV4-2
CDR3nt: TGTGCCAGCAGCCAATCCCCTGGGCGGGAATACAATGAGCAGTTCTTC
CDR3aa: CASSQSPGREYNEQFF

j_gene: TRBJ2-5
abundance: many
d_gene: .
v_gene: TRBV11-3
CDR3nt: TGTGCCAGCAGCTTAGCGGTCGGGGAGACCCAGTACTTC
CDR3aa: CASSLAVGETQYF

j_gene: TRBJ2-2
abundance: many
d_gene: .
v_gene: TRBV7-9
CDR3nt: TGTGCCAGCAGCTTAGGTAACGAAGACACCGGGGAGCTGTTTTTT
CDR3aa: CASSLGNEDTGELFF